A selection of T cell receptor beta chains follows, all from one sample in a study of prognosis after radiotherapy for stage I lung cancer. TCRdb ran MiXCR on the multiplex PCR reads and lists one entry per CDR3 protein. The sample consists of about 14,000 distinct CDR3 sequences, about 50% of them appearing once. The sequenced sample was PBMCs, obtained before or after stereotactic body radiation therapy (not recorded which). These receptor sequences come from a donor aged 50 or older with non-small cell lung cancer. Each CDR3 is given with its conserved first and last residue. The D gene is left open where the match is weak. Clone size, where shown, is once, few, many, or a class for clones that have expanded.

V	size	D	J	DNA	CDR3
TRBV19	-	-	TRBJ2-3	TGTGCCAGTAGTATAACACCCACAGATACGCAGTATTTT	CASSITPTDTQYF
TRBV7-9	many	-	TRBJ1-1	TGTGCCAGCAGCCCCGGTGAAACTGAAGCTTTCTTT	CASSPGETEAFF
TRBV7-2	-	-	TRBJ1-2	TGTGCCAGCAGCCGTAACAGAAACTATGGCTACACCTTC	CASSRNRNYGYTF
TRBV7-8	many	TRBD1	TRBJ1-1	TGTGCCAGCAGCTTCCCCGGGACAGCGGGCCCTGAAGCTTTCTTT	CASSFPGTAGPEAFF
TRBV6-4	few	TRBD1	TRBJ2-3	TGTGCCAGCAGCCCGACAGGGGCCGGTACCGATACGCAGTATTTT	CASSPTGAGTDTQYF
TRBV6-1	-	-	TRBJ2-7	TGTGCCAGCAGCCCGGGACTGAGCTACGAGCAGTACTTC	CASSPGLSYEQYF
TRBV19	many	-	TRBJ2-5	TGTGCCAGTAGTATAGATTTTTCTACCCAGACCCAGTACTTC	CASSIDFSTQTQYF
TRBV7-9	-	TRBD1	TRBJ2-1	TGTGCCAGCACGCGTTGGACCGGGACAGGGATCAATGAGCAGTTCTTC	CASTRWTGTGINEQFF
TRBV11-3	many	-	TRBJ2-1	TGTGCCAGCAGCCCCAGCTCCTACAATGAGCAGTTCTTC	CASSPSSYNEQFF
TRBV5-6	medium-sized	-	TRBJ1-5	TGTGCCAGCAGCTTTGGGCCCCAGCCCCAGCATTTT	CASSFGPQPQHF
TRBV20-1	many	-	TRBJ2-2	TGCAGTGCGGAAGGGGCCGGGGAGCTGTTTTTT	CSAEGAGELFF
TRBV18	many	-	TRBJ1-2	TGTGCCAGCTCACCAGGGGGCAACTATGGCTACACCTTC	CASSPGGNYGYTF
TRBV12-3/TRBV12-4	-	-	TRBJ2-1	TGTGCCAGCAGTCCGGCACTAGACTATTTAGACAATAAGCAGTTCTTC	CASSPALDYLDNKQFF
TRBV11-1	medium-sized	TRBD1	TRBJ2-7	TGTGCCAGCAGCTTAGTTGGGACAGGGGGCGCCGACGAGCAGTACTTC	CASSLVGTGGADEQYF
TRBV6-8	-	TRBD1	TRBJ2-7	TGTGCCAGCATTTACCTGGGACAGGCCCCTAGCGAGCAGTACTTC	CASIYLGQAPSEQYF
TRBV27	-	-	TRBJ1-5	TGTGCCAGCAGTCGAGAAGGGGCACGCAATCAGCCCCAGCATTTT	CASSREGARNQPQHF
TRBV7-9	many	TRBD1	TRBJ2-6	TGTGCCAGCAGGCCGACTCCGGGACAGGTTGGCTCTGGGGCCAACGTCCTGACTTTC	CASRPTPGQVGSGANVLTF
TRBV28	-	TRBD1	TRBJ2-7	TGTGCCAGCAGTCCCCGATTGACAGGGCTCTACGAGCAGTACTTC	CASSPRLTGLYEQYF